These 12 T cell receptor beta chains were sequenced from one sample in a study of OX40 agonist ivuxolimab in advanced cancers. Clones were read by immunoSEQ multiplex PCR, and TCRdb kept only the in-frame ones, dropping some. The sample has 82,000 or so clones; around 85% are singletons. The source was CD4+ or CD8+ T cells sorted from blood, collected in a trial of the OX40 agonist ivuxolimab. Every receptor here comes from an adult with an advanced solid tumor such as melanoma, head and neck, liver or kidney cancer.

The chain is built from TRBV28 and TRBJ2-7; D may be TRBD1 or TRBD2 (5 bases each). Germline V gene data show CDR1 as MDHEN and CDR2 as SYDVKM. The germline V and J ends were trimmed by 3 bases and 2 bases, with 17 bases remaining between them. The CDR3 is 16 amino acids. This CDR3 reads CASSFTLGTETYEQYF. As DNA, the CDR3 is TGTGCCAGCAGTTTCACACTGGGGACGGAGACCTACGAGCAGTACTTC.

This rearrangement joins TRBV19 to TRBJ2-3; the D is unclear. V was cut by 4 bases and J by 1 base, with 12 bases left in between. This CDR3 comprises 15 residues. In germline, CDR1 is LNHDA, CDR2 SQIVND (reference sequence). The CDR3 nucleotides are TGTGCCAGTAGTACGACCCGCCGCGGCACAGATACGCAGTATTTT. This gives the protein CASSTTRRGTDTQYF.

The chain combines TRBV6-5 with TRBJ1-5; maybe TRBD1 (5 bases). This CDR3 spans 14 amino acids. V was cut by 4 bases and J by 2 bases, with 9 bases left in between. Germline V gives CDR1 MNHEY, CDR2 SVGAGI. The CDR3 sequence: CASSFGQGNQPQHF. Written as DNA, the CDR3 is TGTGCCAGCAGTTTCGGACAAGGCAATCAGCCCCAGCATTTT.

The rearrangement joins TRBV9 to TRBJ2-1, with 10 bases fitting TRBD1. This CDR3 has 16 amino acids. Germline trimming cut 4 bases from V and 7 bases from J; bases unmatched to any gene: 11. Germline lookup yields CDR1 SGDLS and CDR2 YYNGEE. CDR3: CASSPKTGGRRNEQFF. The DNA of the CDR3 is TGTGCCAGCAGCCCAAAGACAGGGGGCCGACGGAATGAGCAGTTCTTC.

This clone is a singleton in its sample. V usage is TRBV11-2 and J usage is TRBJ2-3, with 12 nucleotides matching TRBD1. The germline V gene encodes CDR1 SGHAT and CDR2 FQNNGV. J gave up 6 bases and V 0 bases, and 4 bases lay outside the gene matches. This CDR3 region has 16 residues. DNA of the CDR3: TGTGCCAGCAGCTTAGAGGGACAGGGGGCCTCTGATACGCAGTATTTT. Its protein product is CASSLEGQGASDTQYF.

The V and J genes are TRBV19 and TRBJ2-6; D not certain. V lost 5 bases, J lost 7 bases, and 9 bases lay in between. The length of the CDR3 is 13 residues. CDR1 and CDR2 (germline): LNHDA, SQIVND (reference sequence). The DNA of the CDR3 is TGTGCCAGTAGTCCCACCCTTGCCAACGTCCTGACTTTC. This sequence encodes CASSPTLANVLTF.

The sample holds a few counts of this clone. The sample holds other DNA sequences that translate to the same CDR3. CDR3 in amino acids: CASRGGVNEKLFF. The CDR3 DNA sequence: TGTGCCAGCAGAGGAGGGGTTAATGAAAAACTGTTTTTT. The J gene is TRBJ1-4, the V gene TRBV2; possible D gene TRBD1, 5 bases. V lost 6 bases to trimming and J lost 4 bases, with 9 bases between them. CDR3 length: 13 residues. CDR1 is SNHLY, CDR2 FYNNEI, per germline.

This chain uses TRBV6-1 with TRBJ2-7; D is possibly TRBD2 (5 bases). Germline loops: CDR1 MNHNS, CDR2 SASEGT. Trimming took off 7 bases at V and 1 base at J, with 11 bases between the two ends. CDR3 size: 13 residues. CDR3 nucleotide sequence: TGTGCCAGCACGGGGAGACCTTCCTACGAGCAGTACTTC. It specifies CASTGRPSYEQYF.

CDR3 residues: CASRRQGERYGYTF. The CDR3 region has the DNA TGTGCCAGTAGAAGACAGGGGGAACGCTATGGCTACACCTTC. The chain links TRBV19 to TRBJ1-2; TRBD1 aligns across 9 bases. Trimming at V came to 6 bases and at J to 4 bases, leaving 6 bases not matched to a gene. CDR1 is LNHDA, CDR2 SQIVND, per germline (reference sequence). The CDR3 consists of 14 residues.

This clone was detected once. The chain employs TRBV5-1 and TRBJ1-1; tentatively, D is TRBD1 (5 bases). The CDR3 spans 13 residues. Per germline, CDR1 SGHRS and CDR2 YFSETQ. Deletions cut 3 bases from V and 1 base from J, with 7 bases between. The CDR3 sequence: CASSWRGNTEAFF. CDR3 nucleotides: TGCGCCAGCAGCTGGAGGGGGAACACTGAAGCTTTCTTT.

The CDR3 DNA follows: TGTGCCAGTAGTATTTTTGGGGCCATGGGTATGAACGTCCTGACTTTC. Translated, it gives CASSIFGAMGMNVLTF. The gene calls are TRBV19 and TRBJ2-6, with TRBD1 as a possible D gene (5 bases). The CDR3 spans 16 residues. Germline CDR1 LNHDA, CDR2 SQIVND (reference sequence). The V gene lost 3 bases and the J gene lost 10 bases, with 19 bases spanning the gap. Together with reference TRBV19 and TRBJ2-6, the CDR3 gives the full variable domain: DGGITQSPKYLFRKEGQNVTLSCEQNLNHDAMYWYRQDPGQGLRLIYYSQIVNDFQKGDIAEGYSVSREKKESFPLTVTSAQKNPTAFYLCASSIFGAMGMNVLTFGAGSRLTVL.

This chain links TRBV28 with TRBJ1-5; no definite D call. V was trimmed by 5 bases and J by 0 bases, leaving 20 bases between them. The germline V gene has CDR1 MDHEN and CDR2 SYDVKM. The CDR3 extends over 18 amino acids. The CDR3 bases are TGTGCCAGCAGTAGCCCGGGTTCAATTGATTATAGCAATCAGCCCCAGCATTTT. Encoded protein: CASSSPGSIDYSNQPQHF.